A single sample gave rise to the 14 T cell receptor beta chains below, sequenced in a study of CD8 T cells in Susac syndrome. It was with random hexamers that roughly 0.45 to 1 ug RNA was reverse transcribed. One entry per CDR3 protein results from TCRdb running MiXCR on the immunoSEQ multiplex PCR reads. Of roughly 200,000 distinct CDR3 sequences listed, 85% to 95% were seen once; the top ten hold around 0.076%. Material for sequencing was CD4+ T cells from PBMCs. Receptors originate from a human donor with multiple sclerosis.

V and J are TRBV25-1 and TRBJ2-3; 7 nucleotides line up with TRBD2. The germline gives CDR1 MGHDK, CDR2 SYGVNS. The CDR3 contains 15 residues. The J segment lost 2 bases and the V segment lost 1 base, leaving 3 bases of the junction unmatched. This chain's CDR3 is CASSEWEGSTDTQYF. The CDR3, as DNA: TGTGCCAGCAGTGAATGGGAGGGGTCCACAGATACGCAGTATTTT. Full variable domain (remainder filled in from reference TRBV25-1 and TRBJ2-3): EADIYQTPRYLVIGTGKKITLECSQTMGHDKMYWYQQDPGMELHLIHYSYGVNSTEKGDLSSESTVSRIRTEHFPLTLESARPSHTSQYLCASSEWEGSTDTQYFGPGTRLTVL.

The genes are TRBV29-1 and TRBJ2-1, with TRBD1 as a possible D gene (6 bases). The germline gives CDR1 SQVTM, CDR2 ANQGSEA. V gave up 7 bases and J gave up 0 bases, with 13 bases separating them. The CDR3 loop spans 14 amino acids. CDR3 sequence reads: CSGKDRSSYNEQFF. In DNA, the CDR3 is TGCAGCGGTAAGGACAGAAGCTCCTACAATGAGCAGTTCTTC.

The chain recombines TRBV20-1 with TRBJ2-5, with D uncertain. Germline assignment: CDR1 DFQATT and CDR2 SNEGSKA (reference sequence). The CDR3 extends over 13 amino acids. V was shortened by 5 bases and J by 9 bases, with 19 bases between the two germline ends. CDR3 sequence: CSAAPEAGSAQYF. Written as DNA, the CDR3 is TGCAGTGCTGCACCCGAGGCTGGATCGGCCCAGTACTTC.

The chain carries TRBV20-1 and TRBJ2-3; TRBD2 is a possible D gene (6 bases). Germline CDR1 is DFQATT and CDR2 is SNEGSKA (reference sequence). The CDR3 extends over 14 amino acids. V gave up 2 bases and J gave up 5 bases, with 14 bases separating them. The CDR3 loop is CSARSGTHLDTQYF. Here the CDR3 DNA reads TGCAGTGCTAGATCCGGGACTCATCTAGATACGCAGTATTTT.

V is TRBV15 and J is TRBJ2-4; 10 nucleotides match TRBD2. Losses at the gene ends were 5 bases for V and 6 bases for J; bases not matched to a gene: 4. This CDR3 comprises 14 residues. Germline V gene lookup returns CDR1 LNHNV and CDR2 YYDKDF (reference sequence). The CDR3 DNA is TGTGCCACCAGCGACCAGCGGGGGGGAAACATTCAGTACTTC. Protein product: CATSDQRGGNIQYF. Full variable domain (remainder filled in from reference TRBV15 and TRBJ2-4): DAMVIQNPRYQVTQFGKPVTLSCSQTLNHNVMYWYQQKSSQAPKLLFHYYDKDFNNEADTPDNFQSRRPNTSFCFLDIRSPGLGDTAMYLCATSDQRGGNIQYFGAGTRLSVL.

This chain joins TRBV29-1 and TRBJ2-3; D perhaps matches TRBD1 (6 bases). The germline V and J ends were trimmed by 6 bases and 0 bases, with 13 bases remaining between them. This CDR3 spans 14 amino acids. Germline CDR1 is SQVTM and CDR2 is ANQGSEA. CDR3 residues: CSVGQWTSTDTQYF. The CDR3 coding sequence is TGCAGCGTCGGACAGTGGACAAGCACAGATACGCAGTATTTT.

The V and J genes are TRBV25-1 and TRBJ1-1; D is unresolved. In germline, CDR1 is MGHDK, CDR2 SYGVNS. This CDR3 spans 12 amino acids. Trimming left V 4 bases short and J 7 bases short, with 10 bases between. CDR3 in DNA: TGTGCCAGCAGTGCCGCGGTGGGTGAAGCTTTCTTT. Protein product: CASSAAVGEAFF.

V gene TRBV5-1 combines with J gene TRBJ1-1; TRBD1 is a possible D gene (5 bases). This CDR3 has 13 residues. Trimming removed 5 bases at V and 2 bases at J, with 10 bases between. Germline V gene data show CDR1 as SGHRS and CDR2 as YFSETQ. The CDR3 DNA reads TGCGCCAGCAGGTTACAGGCCAACACTGAAGCTTTCTTT. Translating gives CASRLQANTEAFF.

CDR3 nucleotides: TGCAGTGCCCCCCCAGGGGGCAGGGATGAGCAGTTCTTC. This translates into CSAPPGGRDEQFF. The chain recombines TRBV20-1 with TRBJ2-1; TRBD1 matches at 8 bases. CDR3 size: 13 residues. The ends lost 6 bases at V and 8 bases at J; junction bases unmatched: 9. Germline CDR1 DFQATT, CDR2 SNEGSKA (reference sequence).

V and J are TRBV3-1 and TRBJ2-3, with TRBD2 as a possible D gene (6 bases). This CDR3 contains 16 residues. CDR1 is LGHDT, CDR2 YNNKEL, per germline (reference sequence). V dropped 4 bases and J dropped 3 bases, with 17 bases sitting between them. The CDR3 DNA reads TGTGCCAGCAGCCGAGTCGGGGCGGGATCGACAGATACGCAGTATTTT. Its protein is CASSRVGAGSTDTQYF.

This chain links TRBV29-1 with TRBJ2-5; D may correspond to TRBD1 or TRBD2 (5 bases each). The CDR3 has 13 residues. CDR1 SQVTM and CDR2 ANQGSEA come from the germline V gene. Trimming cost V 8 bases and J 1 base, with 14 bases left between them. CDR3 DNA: TGCAGCTCTGCCTCGGGACCCCAAGAGACCCAGTACTTC. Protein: CSSASGPQETQYF.

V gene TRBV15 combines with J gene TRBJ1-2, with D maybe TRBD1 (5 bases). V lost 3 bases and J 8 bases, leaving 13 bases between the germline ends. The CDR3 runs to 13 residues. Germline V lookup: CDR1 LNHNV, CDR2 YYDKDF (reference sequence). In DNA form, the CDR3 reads TGTGCCACCAGCAGCGTGACAGTCGTAGGCTACACCTTC. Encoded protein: CATSSVTVVGYTF. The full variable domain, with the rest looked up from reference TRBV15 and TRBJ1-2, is DAMVIQNPRYQVTQFGKPVTLSCSQTLNHNVMYWYQQKSSQAPKLLFHYYDKDFNNEADTPDNFQSRRPNTSFCFLDIRSPGLGDTAMYLCATSSVTVVGYTFGSGTRLTVV.

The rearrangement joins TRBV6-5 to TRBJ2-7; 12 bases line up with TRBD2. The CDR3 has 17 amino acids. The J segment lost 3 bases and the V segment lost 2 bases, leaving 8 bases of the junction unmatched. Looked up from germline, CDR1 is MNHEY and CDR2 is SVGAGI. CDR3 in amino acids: CASSYATSGGPHYEQYF. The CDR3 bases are TGTGCCAGCAGTTACGCGACTAGCGGGGGACCTCACTACGAGCAGTACTTC.

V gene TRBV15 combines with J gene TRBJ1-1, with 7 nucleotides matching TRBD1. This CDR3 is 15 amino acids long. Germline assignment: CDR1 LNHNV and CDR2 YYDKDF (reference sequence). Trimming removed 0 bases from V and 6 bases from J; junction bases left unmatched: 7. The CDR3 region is CATSRDDRVFAEAFF. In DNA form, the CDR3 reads TGTGCCACCAGCAGAGATGACAGGGTTTTCGCTGAAGCTTTCTTT.